Listed below are T cell receptor beta chains from one sample, sequenced in a study of T cell responses to AZD1222 COVID-19 vaccine. Method: immunoSEQ multiplex PCR; TCRdb's copy keeps in-frame clones and lacks some. The repertoire holds 120,000 or so clones, with approximately 87% as singletons. This specimen consisted of peripheral blood, obtained on day 0 of AZD1222 vaccination. Receptor source: an adult in good health. The CDR3 runs from the conserved cysteine through the conserved F or W. A D gene is named only where the DNA matches it firmly. The size field is filled for only some rows; it gives once, few, many or a size class.

d_gene,abundance,v_gene,j_gene,CDR3aa,CDR3nt
NA,once,TRBV30,TRBJ1-3,CAWSRWPGGSGNTIYF,TGTGCCTGGAGTCGGTGGCCCGGAGGATCTGGAAACACCATATATTTT
TRBD1,NA,TRBV5-4,TRBJ1-2,CASSPWTGGHGYTF,TGTGCCAGCAGCCCGTGGACAGGGGGCCATGGCTACACCTTC
NA,NA,TRBV9,TRBJ1-3,CASSVEVRAGGNTIYF,TGTGCCAGCAGCGTAGAGGTCAGGGCGGGAGGAAACACCATATATTTT
NA,NA,TRBV9,TRBJ2-1,CASSVPLRGTNEQFF,TGTGCCAGCAGCGTACCGTTGAGGGGAACCAATGAGCAGTTCTTC
NA,few,TRBV24-1,TRBJ2-5,CATSDLRETQYF,TGTGCCACCAGTGATCTGAGGGAGACCCAGTACTTC
NA,NA,TRBV5-1,TRBJ2-2,CASSFAPEGELFF,TGCGCCAGCAGCTTCGCCCCGGAGGGGGAGCTGTTTTTT
NA,NA,TRBV7-2,TRBJ2-2,CASSLISGNTGELFF,TGTGCCAGCAGCCTAATTAGCGGGAACACCGGGGAGCTGTTTTTT
NA,NA,TRBV18,TRBJ2-3,CASSPPGNTDTQYF,TGTGCCAGCTCACCCCCAGGGAACACAGATACGCAGTATTTT
NA,NA,TRBV11-2,TRBJ1-2,CASSLGGRNYGYTF,TGTGCCAGCAGCTTAGGGGGCAGGAACTATGGCTACACCTTC
NA,NA,TRBV30,TRBJ2-7,CAWSVQGLGEQYF,TGTGCCTGGAGCGTACAGGGCCTTGGGGAGCAGTACTTC
NA,NA,TRBV11-3,TRBJ2-1,CASSLVLGGEQFF,TGTGCCAGCAGCTTAGTTCTCGGAGGAGAGCAGTTCTTC
NA,NA,TRBV12-3/TRBV12-4,TRBJ2-7,CASSTGTIYEQYF,TGTGCCAGCAGTACCGGGACAATCTACGAGCAGTACTTC
NA,NA,TRBV6-5,TRBJ1-1,CASTPPGQLNTEAFF,TGTGCCAGCACCCCGCCGGGGCAGTTGAACACTGAAGCTTTCTTT
TRBD1,NA,TRBV9,TRBJ2-5,CASSPRGQGVWETQYF,TGTGCCAGCAGCCCCCGCGGACAGGGAGTATGGGAGACCCAGTACTTC
NA,few,TRBV5-1,TRBJ1-6,CASSLAGAGRDNSPLHF,TGCGCCAGCAGCTTGGCCGGAGCAGGGCGGGATAATTCACCCCTCCACTTT
TRBD2,once,TRBV4-1,TRBJ2-5,CASSQEPTSGGQETQYF,TGCGCCAGCAGCCAAGAGCCCACCAGCGGGGGGCAGGAGACCCAGTACTTC
TRBD1,NA,TRBV2,TRBJ1-6,CASSGGQVNSPLHF,TGTGCCAGCAGCGGAGGACAGGTTAATTCACCCCTCCACTTT
TRBD2,NA,TRBV3-1/TRBV3-2,TRBJ2-3,CASSQGASGRGDTQYF,TGTGCCAGCAGCCAAGGGGCTAGCGGGAGAGGAGATACGCAGTATTTT